A single sample gave rise to the 7 T cell receptor beta chains below, sequenced in a study of control samples from healthy donors and cancer patients. The method was immunoSEQ multiplex PCR; TCRdb's version includes in-frame clones alone and lacks a portion of them. The repertoire includes approximately 120,000 clones, 90% of them detected once, and 4% to 4.5% sits in the top ten. Input material: blood. The receptors were gathered from a human donor in good health. The donor label of this sample is uncertain.

V is TRBV18 and J is TRBJ1-3; TRBD1 aligns across 9 bases. J lost 3 bases, V lost 0 bases, and 3 bases had no gene match. The germline CDR1 and CDR2 sequences are KGHSH and LQKENI. The CDR3 is made up of 16 amino acids. The CDR3 DNA is TGTGCCAGCTCACCACCGGGACAGGGTATTGGAAACACCATATATTTT. As protein: CASSPPGQGIGNTIYF.

This chain joins TRBV19 and TRBJ1-2; possible D gene TRBD1, 5 bases. Trimming took 7 bases from V and 5 from J, leaving 20 bases between them. The germline CDR1 and CDR2 sequences are LNHDA and SQIVND (reference sequence). The CDR3 runs 15 residues. CDR3 nucleotides: TGTGCCAGTACCGACAATCTTGGGACGGCTTATGGCTACACCTTC. Its translation: CASTDNLGTAYGYTF. The whole variable domain, remainder taken from reference TRBV19 and TRBJ1-2, is DGGITQSPKYLFRKEGQNVTLSCEQNLNHDAMYWYRQDPGQGLRLIYYSQIVNDFQKGDIAEGYSVSREKKESFPLTVTSAQKNPTAFYLCASTDNLGTAYGYTFGSGTRLTVV.

This sequence joins TRBV6-5 and TRBJ2-2; D tentatively fits TRBD1 or TRBD2 (7 bases each). The V end lost 4 bases, the J end lost 6 bases, and 18 bases lay between the germline ends. This CDR3 has 16 amino acids. Germline V lookup: CDR1 MNHEY, CDR2 SVGAGI. CDR3 region: CASSSGRDSRAGELFF. Here the CDR3 DNA reads TGTGCCAGCAGTTCGGGGAGGGACAGCAGGGCCGGGGAGCTGTTTTTT.

V gene TRBV30 combines with J gene TRBJ1-5, with D hard to call. CDR3 length: 13 amino acids. Looked up from germline, CDR1 is GTSNPN and CDR2 is SVGIG (reference sequence). Trimming cost V 1 base and J 3 bases, with 7 bases left between them. CDR3 loop: CAWSGQPNQPQHF. CDR3 bases: TGTGCCTGGAGTGGGCAACCCAATCAGCCCCAGCATTTT.

V and J are TRBV7-6 and TRBJ2-1, with D perhaps TRBD1 (6 bases). Trimming cost V 3 bases and J 3 bases, with 9 bases left between them. CDR3 length: 14 amino acids. Germline CDR1 is SGHVS and CDR2 is FNYEAQ. DNA for the CDR3: TGTGCCAGCAGCTTTCGACAGGACTACAATGAGCAGTTCTTC. Its protein product is CASSFRQDYNEQFF.

This clone appeared a single time. The chain is built from TRBV12-5 and TRBJ2-2; perhaps TRBD1 as D (5 bases). Germline assignment: CDR1 LGHNT and CDR2 FRNRAP. V was cut by 9 bases and J by 4 bases, with 18 bases left in between. The CDR3 has 15 amino acids. CDR3 sequence: CASQRPGALTGELFF. The CDR3 nucleotides are TGTGCTAGCCAAAGACCTGGGGCCCTCACCGGGGAGCTGTTTTTT.

The CDR3 is CASSLSGGPTNEQFF. DNA for the CDR3: TGTGCCAGCAGCTTATCCGGGGGACCAACCAATGAGCAGTTCTTC. The chain links TRBV7-9 to TRBJ2-1; perhaps TRBD2 as D (6 bases). The CDR3 is made up of 15 amino acids. With 2 bases removed from V and 6 bases from J, the gap between germline ends came to 14 bases. In germline, CDR1 is SEHNR, CDR2 FQNEAQ (reference sequence).